This T cell receptor (beta chain) was sequenced in a study of T cell responses to AZD1222 COVID-19 vaccine. The protocol was immunoSEQ multiplex PCR, while the TCRdb copy is restricted to in-frame clones and leaves out a portion. The table includes 95,000 to 130,000 clones, roughly nine tenths detected once. The CDR3 has 12 amino acids. The V gene's germline CDR1 is SEHNR and CDR2 FQNEAQ (reference sequence). Trimming removed 4 bases at V and 4 bases at J, with 8 bases between. Points on this clone: The antigen remains unidentified.

Study-wide findings and caveats: Repertoire collection took place solely once the T cell response had peaked. Clonal diversity was possibly underestimated, and the donors were mostly white British, with more females.

The chain has TRBV7-9 and TRBJ2-7; D remains unclear. The clonotype originates from an adult who received the AZD1222 COVID-19 vaccine. The sequenced sample was peripheral blood, obtained 28 days after the second AZD1222 dose. The CDR3: CASSSREYEQYF. In DNA form, the CDR3 reads TGTGCCAGCAGCTCCCGAGAATACGAGCAGTACTTC.